Many counts were recorded for the clone carrying this T cell receptor (beta chain). This CDR3 is 12 amino acids long. Germline values: CDR1 MDHEN, CDR2 SYDVKM. The germline V and J ends were trimmed by 3 bases and 4 bases, with 6 bases remaining between them. Unique molecular identifiers were incorporated into the prepared TCRbeta library. MiXCR was run by TCRdb on the PCR reads, yielding one entry per CDR3 protein. The profile covers hundreds of thousands of distinct CDR3 sequences, with about 14% appearing a single time and around 4.5% taken by the ten largest. These data come from a study of T-cell reconstitution after alpha-beta-depleted transplantation in children.

The sample in question was PBMCs, obtained from the stem cell graft. The receptor's source is a human donor who donated a stem cell graft to a child with Fanconi anemia. V gene TRBV28 combines with J gene TRBJ1-1; D is ambiguous. Here the CDR3 reads CASSFEGTEAFF. In nucleotides, the CDR3 is TGTGCCAGCAGTTTTGAGGGCACTGAAGCTTTCTTT.